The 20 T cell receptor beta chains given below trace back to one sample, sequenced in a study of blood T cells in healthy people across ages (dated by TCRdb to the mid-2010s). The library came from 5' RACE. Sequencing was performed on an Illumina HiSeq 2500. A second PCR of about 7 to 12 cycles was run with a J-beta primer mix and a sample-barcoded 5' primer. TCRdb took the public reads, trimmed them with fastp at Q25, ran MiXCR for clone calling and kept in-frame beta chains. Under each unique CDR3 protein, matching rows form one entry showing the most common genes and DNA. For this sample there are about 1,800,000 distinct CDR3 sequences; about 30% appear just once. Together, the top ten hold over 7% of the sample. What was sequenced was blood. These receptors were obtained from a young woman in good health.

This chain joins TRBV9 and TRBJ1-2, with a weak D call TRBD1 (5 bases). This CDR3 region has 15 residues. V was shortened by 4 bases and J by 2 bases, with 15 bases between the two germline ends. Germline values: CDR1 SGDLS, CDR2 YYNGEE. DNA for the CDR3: TGTGCCAGCAGCCGGGACGGGGGACGGAACTATGGCTACACCTTC. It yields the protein CASSRDGGRNYGYTF.

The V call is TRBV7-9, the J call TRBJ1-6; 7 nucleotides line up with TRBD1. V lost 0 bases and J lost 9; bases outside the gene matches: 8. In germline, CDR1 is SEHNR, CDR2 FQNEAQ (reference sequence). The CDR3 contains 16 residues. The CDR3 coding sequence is TGTGCCAGCAGCTTAGCGCTCACAGGGGCTACTTCACCCCTCCACTTT. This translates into CASSLALTGATSPLHF.

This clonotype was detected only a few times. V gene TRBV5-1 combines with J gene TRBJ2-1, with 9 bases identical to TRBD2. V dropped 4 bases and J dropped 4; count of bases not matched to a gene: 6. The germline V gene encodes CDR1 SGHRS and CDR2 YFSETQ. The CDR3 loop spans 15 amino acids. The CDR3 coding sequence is TGCGCCAGCAGCGAGATGAGCGGGGGGTACAATGAGCAGTTCTTC. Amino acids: CASSEMSGGYNEQFF.

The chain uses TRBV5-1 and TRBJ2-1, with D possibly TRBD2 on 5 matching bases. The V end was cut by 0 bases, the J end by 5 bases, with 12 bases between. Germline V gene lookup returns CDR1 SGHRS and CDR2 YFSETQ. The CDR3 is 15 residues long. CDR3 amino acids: CASSLVAEANNEQFF. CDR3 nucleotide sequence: TGCGCCAGCAGCTTGGTGGCGGAGGCAAACAATGAGCAGTTCTTC.

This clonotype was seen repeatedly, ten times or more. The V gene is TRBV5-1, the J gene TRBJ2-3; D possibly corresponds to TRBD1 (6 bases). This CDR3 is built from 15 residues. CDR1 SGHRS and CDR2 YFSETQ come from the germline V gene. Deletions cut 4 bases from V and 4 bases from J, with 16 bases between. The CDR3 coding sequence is TGCGCCAGCAGCCCTAAAGGGGGAACCCCAGATACGCAGTATTTT. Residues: CASSPKGGTPDTQYF.

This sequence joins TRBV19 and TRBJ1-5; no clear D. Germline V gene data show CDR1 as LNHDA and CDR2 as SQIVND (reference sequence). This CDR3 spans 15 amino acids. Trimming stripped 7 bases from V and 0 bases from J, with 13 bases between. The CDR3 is CASTSTGYSNQPQHF. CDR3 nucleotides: TGTGCCAGTACCTCGACGGGGTATAGCAATCAGCCCCAGCATTTT.

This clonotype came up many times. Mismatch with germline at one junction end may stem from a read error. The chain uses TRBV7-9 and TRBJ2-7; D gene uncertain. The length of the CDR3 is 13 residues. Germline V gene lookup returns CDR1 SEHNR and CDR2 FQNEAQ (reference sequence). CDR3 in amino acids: CASSLGLLYEQYF. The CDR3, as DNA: TGTGCCAGTAGCTTAGGCCTCCTCTACGAGCAGTACTTC. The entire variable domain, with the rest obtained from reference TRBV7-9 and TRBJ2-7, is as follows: DTGVSQNPRHKITKRGQNVTFRCDPISEHNRLYWYRQTLGQGPEFLTYFQNEAQLEKSRLLSDRFSAERPKGSFSTLEIQRTEQGDSAMYLCASSLGLLYEQYFGPGTRLTVT.

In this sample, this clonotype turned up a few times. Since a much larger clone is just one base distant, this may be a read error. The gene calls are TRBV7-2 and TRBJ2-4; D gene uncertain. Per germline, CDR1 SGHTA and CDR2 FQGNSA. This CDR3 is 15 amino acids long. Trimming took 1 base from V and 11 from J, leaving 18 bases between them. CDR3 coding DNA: TGTGCCAGCAGCTTAGACCCTCCCCCTAGGGTGGTTCAGTACTTC. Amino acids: CASSLDPPPRVVQYF.

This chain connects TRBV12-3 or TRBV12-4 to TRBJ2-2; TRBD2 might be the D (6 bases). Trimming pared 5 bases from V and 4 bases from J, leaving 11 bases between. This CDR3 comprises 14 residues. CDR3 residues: CASSRTIGTGELFF. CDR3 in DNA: TGTGCCAGCAGTAGGACTATCGGCACCGGGGAGCTGTTTTTT.

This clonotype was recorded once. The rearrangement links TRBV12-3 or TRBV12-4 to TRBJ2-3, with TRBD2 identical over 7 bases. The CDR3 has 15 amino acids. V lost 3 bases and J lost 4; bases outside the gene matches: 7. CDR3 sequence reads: CASSLSGERADTQYF. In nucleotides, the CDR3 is TGTGCCAGCAGTTTGAGCGGGGAGAGAGCAGATACGCAGTATTTT.

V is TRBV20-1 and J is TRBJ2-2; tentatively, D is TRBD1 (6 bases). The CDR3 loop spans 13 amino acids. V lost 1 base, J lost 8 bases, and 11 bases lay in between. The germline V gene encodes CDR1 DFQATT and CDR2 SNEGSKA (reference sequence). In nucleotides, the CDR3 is TGCAGTGCTAGAGGCATAGGGACAGGGGAGCTGTTTTTT. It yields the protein CSARGIGTGELFF.

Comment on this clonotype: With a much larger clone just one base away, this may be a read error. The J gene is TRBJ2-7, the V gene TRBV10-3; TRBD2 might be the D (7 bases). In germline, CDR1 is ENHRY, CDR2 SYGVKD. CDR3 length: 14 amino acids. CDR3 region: CAVSEGGSSYEQYF. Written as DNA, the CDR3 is TGTGCCGTCAGTGAGGGGGGGAGCTCCTACGAGCAGTACTTC.

CDR3 nucleotide sequence: TGTGCCTGGAGTTCCAGAGGAGACAATCAGCCCCAGCATTTT. Translated, it gives CAWSSRGDNQPQHF. The chain joins TRBV30 to TRBJ1-5, with D unresolved. CDR1 and CDR2 (germline): GTSNPN, SVGIG (reference sequence). The V gene lost 2 bases and the J gene lost 3 bases, with 11 bases spanning the gap. CDR3 length: 14 amino acids.

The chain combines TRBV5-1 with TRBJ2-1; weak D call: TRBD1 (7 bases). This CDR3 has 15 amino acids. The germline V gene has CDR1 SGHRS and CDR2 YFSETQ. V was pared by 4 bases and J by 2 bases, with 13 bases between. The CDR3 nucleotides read TGCGCCAGCAGCGCGGGACAGAACCCCTACAATGAGCAGTTCTTC. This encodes CASSAGQNPYNEQFF. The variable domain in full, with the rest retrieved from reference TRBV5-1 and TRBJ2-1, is KAGVTQTPRYLIKTRGQQVTLSCSPISGHRSVSWYQQTPGQGLQFLFEYFSETQRNKGNFPGRFSGRQFSNSRSEMNVSTLELGDSALYLCASSAGQNPYNEQFFGPGTRLTVL.

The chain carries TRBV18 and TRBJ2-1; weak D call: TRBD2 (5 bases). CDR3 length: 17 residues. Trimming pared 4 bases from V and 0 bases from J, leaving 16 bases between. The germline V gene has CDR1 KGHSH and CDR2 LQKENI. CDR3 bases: TGTGCCAGCTCACACCTGCAGGACTTAGACTCCTACAATGAGCAGTTCTTC. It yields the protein CASSHLQDLDSYNEQFF.

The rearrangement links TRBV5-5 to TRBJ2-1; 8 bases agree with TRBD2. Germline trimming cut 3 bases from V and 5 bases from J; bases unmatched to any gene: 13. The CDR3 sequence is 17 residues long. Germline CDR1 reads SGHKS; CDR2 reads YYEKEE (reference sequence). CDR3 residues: CASSWGPAGAVDNEQFF. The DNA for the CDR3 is TGTGCCAGCAGCTGGGGACCAGCGGGGGCCGTCGACAATGAGCAGTTCTTC.

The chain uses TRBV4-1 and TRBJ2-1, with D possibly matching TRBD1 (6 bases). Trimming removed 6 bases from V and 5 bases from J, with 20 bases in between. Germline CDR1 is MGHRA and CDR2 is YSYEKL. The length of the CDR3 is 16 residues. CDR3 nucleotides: TGCGCCAGCAGACCGATCGGTAGGGGGAGAGACAATGAGCAGTTCTTC. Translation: CASRPIGRGRDNEQFF.

DNA for the CDR3: TGTGCCAGCAGCGATATTAACACAGATACGCAGTATTTT. Residues: CASSDINTDTQYF. V is TRBV5-5 and J is TRBJ2-3; D not resolved. V was clipped by 4 bases and J by 2 bases, with 8 bases between them. CDR3 length: 13 amino acids. The germline V gene encodes CDR1 SGHKS and CDR2 YYEKEE (reference sequence).

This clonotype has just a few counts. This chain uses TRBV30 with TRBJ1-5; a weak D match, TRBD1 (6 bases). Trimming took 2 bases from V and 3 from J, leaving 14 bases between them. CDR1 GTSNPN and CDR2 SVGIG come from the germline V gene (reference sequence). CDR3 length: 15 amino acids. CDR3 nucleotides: TGTGCCTGGAGTCACCCTGGGGGCTTCAATCAGCCCCAGCATTTT. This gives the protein CAWSHPGGFNQPQHF. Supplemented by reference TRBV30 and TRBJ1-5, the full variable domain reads SQTIHQWPATLVQPVGSPLSLECTVEGTSNPNLYWYRQAAGRGLQLLFYSVGIGQISSEVPQNLSASRPQDRQFILSSKKLLLSDSGFYLCAWSHPGGFNQPQHFGDGTRLSIL.

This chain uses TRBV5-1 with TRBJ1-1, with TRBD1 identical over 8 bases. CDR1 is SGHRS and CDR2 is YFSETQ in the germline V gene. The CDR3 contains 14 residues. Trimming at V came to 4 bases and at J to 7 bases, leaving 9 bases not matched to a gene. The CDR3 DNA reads TGCGCCAGCAGCCCACCCGGACAGGGAAGTGAAGCTTTCTTT. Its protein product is CASSPPGQGSEAFF. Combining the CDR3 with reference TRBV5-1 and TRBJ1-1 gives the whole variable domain KAGVTQTPRYLIKTRGQQVTLSCSPISGHRSVSWYQQTPGQGLQFLFEYFSETQRNKGNFPGRFSGRQFSNSRSEMNVSTLELGDSALYLCASSPPGQGSEAFFGQGTRLTVV.